This is a list of T cell receptor beta chains from one sample in a study of cytomegalovirus exposure and HLA in healthy donors. The data were produced by immunoSEQ multiplex PCR, yet TCRdb's version contains in-frame clones alone and is incomplete. The repertoire consists of over 150,000 clones, with around nine tenths occurring once and the leading ten covering about a tenth. The sample was PBMCs. The receptors were sampled from a woman aged 18-29 years in good health and CMV-seropositive. CDR3s include the opening cysteine and the closing phenylalanine or tryptophan. A D gene is named only where the DNA matches it firmly. For some rows the clone size is stated as once, few or many, or as a class when expanded; others skip it.

j_call | d_call | clone_size | v_call | cdr3_aa | cdr3_nt
TRBJ2-7 | . | . | TRBV5-1 | CASSPNRGYEQYF | TGCGCCAGCAGCCCTAATCGGGGGTACGAGCAGTACTTC
TRBJ2-2 | . | . | TRBV6-1 | CASSRQTTGELFF | TGTGCCAGCAGTAGACAGACCACCGGGGAGCTGTTTTTT
TRBJ2-5 | . | . | TRBV27 | CASTDYQETQYF | TGTGCCAGCACGGACTACCAAGAGACCCAGTACTTC
TRBJ2-2 | TRBD2 | . | TRBV10-1 | CASSLAGSGELFF | TGCGCCAGCTCGCTAGCGGGAAGCGGGGAGCTGTTTTTT
TRBJ2-1 | . | . | TRBV30 | CAWSVGHGEQFF | TGTGCCTGGAGTGTGGGACACGGGGAGCAGTTCTTC
TRBJ2-7 | TRBD1 | . | TRBV29-1 | CSVVRDRGFYEQYF | TGCAGCGTTGTAAGGGACAGGGGGTTCTACGAGCAGTACTTC
TRBJ1-5 | TRBD1 | . | TRBV18 | CASSPGTGEQPQHF | TGTGCCAGCTCACCCGGGACAGGCGAACAGCCCCAGCATTTT
TRBJ2-3 | . | . | TRBV15 | CATSSALGAWSADTQYF | TGTGCCACCAGCAGTGCCCTTGGGGCCTGGTCGGCGGATACGCAGTATTTT
TRBJ2-1 | . | . | TRBV9 | CASSVASVDNEQFF | TGTGCCAGCAGCGTAGCCAGCGTGGACAATGAGCAGTTCTTC
TRBJ2-7 | TRBD2 | . | TRBV12-5 | CASGQPRREDSYEQYF | TGTGCTAGTGGTCAGCCCCGGCGGGAGGACTCCTACGAGCAGTACTTC
TRBJ1-1 | . | . | TRBV29-1 | CSVESWGEYTEAFF | TGCAGCGTTGAATCTTGGGGGGAGTACACTGAAGCTTTCTTT
TRBJ1-1 | . | . | TRBV5-1 | CASSLDSQNTEAFF | TGCGCCAGCAGCCTGGACAGTCAGAACACTGAAGCTTTCTTT
TRBJ2-3 | . | once | TRBV5-1 | CASSSDLGLTDTQYF | TGCGCCAGCAGCTCCGATCTTGGCCTTACAGATACGCAGTATTTT
TRBJ2-5 | TRBD2 | . | TRBV2 | CASSIAGEVETQYF | TGTGCCAGCAGTATAGCGGGAGAGGTAGAGACCCAGTACTTC
TRBJ2-2 | TRBD1 | once | TRBV19 | CASARTGWRTGELFF | TGTGCCAGTGCGAGGACAGGGTGGAGGACCGGGGAGCTGTTTTTT
TRBJ2-7 | TRBD2 | . | TRBV18 | CASSPGTSYIHEQYF | TGTGCCAGCTCACCAGGGACTAGCTATATCCACGAGCAGTACTTC
TRBJ1-2 | TRBD1 | once | TRBV5-1 | CASSNRDRGYGYTF | TGCGCCAGCAGCAACCGGGACAGGGGCTATGGCTACACCTTC
TRBJ2-7 | . | . | TRBV2 | CASSDRDEQYF | TGTGCCAGCAGTGACAGGGATGAGCAGTACTTC
TRBJ2-7 | . | . | TRBV5-1 | CASRVGGEGAYEQYF | TGCGCCAGCAGAGTGGGAGGTGAAGGAGCCTACGAGCAGTACTTC
TRBJ2-5 | TRBD2 | . | TRBV9 | CASSVGGLAGVETQYF | TGTGCCAGCAGCGTAGGAGGACTAGCGGGAGTGGAGACCCAGTACTTC
TRBJ1-3 | TRBD1 | . | TRBV28 | CASSLRQGRSGNTIYF | TGTGCCAGCAGTTTGCGACAGGGGAGATCTGGAAACACCATATATTTT
TRBJ2-1 | . | . | TRBV19 | CASSMAGSYNEQFF | TGTGCCAGTAGTATGGCGGGGTCCTACAATGAGCAGTTCTTC
TRBJ2-2 | TRBD2 | . | TRBV13 | CASSLTSGRIRTGELFF | TGTGCCAGCAGCTTAACTAGCGGGAGAATAAGGACCGGGGAGCTGTTTTTT
TRBJ2-7 | TRBD2 | . | TRBV28 | CASSPGLAGTYEQYF | TGTGCCAGCAGCCCCGGACTAGCGGGGACCTACGAGCAGTACTTC
TRBJ2-7 | . | once | TRBV7-8 | CASSTSPGQKSYEQYF | TGTGCCAGCAGCACCAGCCCCGGACAGAAATCCTACGAGCAGTACTTC
TRBJ2-2 | . | . | TRBV7-2 | CASSLYQGSTGELFF | TGTGCCAGCAGCTTATATCAGGGATCCACCGGGGAGCTGTTTTTT
TRBJ1-2 | . | . | TRBV7-3 | CASSLQGYGYTF | TGTGCCAGCAGCTTACAGGGCTATGGCTACACCTTC
TRBJ1-4 | . | . | TRBV7-8 | CASSLVGGYEKLFF | TGTGCCAGCAGTTTAGTGGGGGGGTATGAAAAACTGTTTTTT
TRBJ2-1 | TRBD1 | . | TRBV7-3 | CASSWDRHNEQFF | TGTGCCAGCAGCTGGGACAGACACAATGAGCAGTTCTTC
TRBJ2-1 | TRBD2 | . | TRBV18 | CASSLVSGSSSYNEQFF | TGTGCCAGCTCACTAGTCAGCGGGAGTAGCTCCTACAATGAGCAGTTCTTC
TRBJ2-1 | . | . | TRBV28 | CASQYTGHRRYEQFF | TGTGCCAGCCAGTATACGGGACACCGCCGGTACGAGCAGTTCTTC
TRBJ2-1 | TRBD2 | . | TRBV5-1 | CASSLGGRATYNEQFF | TGCGCCAGCAGCTTGGGTGGGAGGGCTACCTACAATGAGCAGTTCTTC
TRBJ2-7 | TRBD2 | . | TRBV27 | CASSLSQTSGGYEQYF | TGTGCCAGCAGTTTATCCCAGACTAGCGGGGGCTACGAGCAGTACTTC
TRBJ2-6 | . | . | TRBV9 | CASSALSGANVLTF | TGTGCCAGCAGCGCCTTATCTGGGGCCAACGTCCTGACTTTC
TRBJ2-1 | TRBD2 | once | TRBV7-9 | CASSYRTSGHYNEQFF | TGTGCCAGCAGCTACCGGACTAGCGGCCACTACAATGAGCAGTTCTTC
TRBJ2-5 | TRBD1 | . | TRBV13 | CASSLGILTGGETQYF | TGTGCCAGCAGCTTAGGTATTCTGACAGGGGGTGAGACCCAGTACTTC
TRBJ1-2 | . | . | TRBV6-1 | CASIDSYTGGYTF | TGTGCCAGCATTGATTCTTACACGGGGGGCTACACCTTC
TRBJ2-2 | TRBD2 | . | TRBV7-3 | CASSLSGTVAGPTGELFF | TGTGCCAGCAGCTTAAGTGGGACGGTAGCGGGACCCACCGGGGAGCTGTTTTTT
TRBJ1-5 | TRBD1 | . | TRBV12-5 | CASGLVQGAKRNQPQHF | TGTGCTAGTGGTTTGGTACAGGGGGCGAAACGCAATCAGCCCCAGCATTTT
TRBJ1-4 | TRBD1 | . | TRBV7-2 | CASSRETGHNEKLFF | TGTGCCAGCAGCCGCGAGACAGGGCATAATGAAAAACTGTTTTTT
TRBJ2-1 | TRBD2 | . | TRBV6-5 | CASSIREVYNEQFF | TGTGCCAGCAGCATCCGGGAGGTGTATAATGAGCAGTTCTTC
TRBJ2-7 | TRBD2 | . | TRBV9 | CASSPRTGLAGYEQYF | TGTGCCAGCAGCCCCCGGACGGGACTAGCGGGCTACGAGCAGTACTTC
TRBJ2-2 | TRBD2 | . | TRBV5-4 | CASSLPGGLAVNTGELFF | TGTGCCAGCAGCTTACCTGGAGGCCTAGCGGTTAACACCGGGGAGCTGTTTTTT
TRBJ1-2 | . | . | TRBV7-2 | CASSASGTLNYGYTF | TGTGCCAGCAGCGCCTCAGGGACTCTTAACTATGGCTACACCTTC
TRBJ1-4 | . | few | TRBV9 | CASSTRQQDKLFF | TGTGCCAGCAGCACCCGACAGCAGGATAAACTGTTTTTT
TRBJ2-7 | TRBD1 | . | TRBV6-5 | CASAPGQGAYEQYF | TGTGCCAGCGCTCCGGGACAGGGGGCCTACGAGCAGTACTTC
TRBJ1-1 | TRBD1 | . | TRBV18 | CASSPRTPQGDTEAFF | TGTGCCAGCTCACCACGGACCCCCCAGGGGGACACTGAAGCTTTCTTT
TRBJ1-1 | . | . | TRBV4-1 | CASSPREGTEAFF | TGCGCCAGCAGCCCGCGGGAGGGGACTGAAGCTTTCTTT
TRBJ1-2 | . | . | TRBV10-3 | CAISVDQQGLGGYTF | TGTGCCATCAGTGTAGACCAACAGGGCTTGGGGGGCTACACCTTC
TRBJ1-1 | . | few | TRBV5-4 | CASSFVNTEAFF | TGTGCCAGCAGCTTCGTGAACACTGAAGCTTTCTTT
TRBJ2-7 | TRBD1 | . | TRBV29-1 | CSVRPQGAKLEQYF | TGCAGCGTCCGACCACAGGGGGCGAAGCTCGAGCAGTACTTC
TRBJ1-2 | . | . | TRBV7-8 | CASSVAPTDYYGYTF | TGTGCCAGCAGTGTGGCCCCCACCGACTACTATGGCTACACCTTC